These 18 T cell receptor beta chains were all obtained from the same sample, sequenced in a study of CD8 T cells in Susac syndrome. Random hexamers primed reverse transcription of about 0.5 to 1 ug RNA. Each CDR3 protein gets one entry after TCRdb re-called the immunoSEQ multiplex PCR reads with MiXCR. Here the sample spans approximately 230,000 distinct CDR3 sequences, 93% being singletons. Sequencing was done on a sample of CD4+ T cells from PBMCs. The receptors were gathered from a human donor with multiple sclerosis.

This rearrangement joins TRBV20-1 to TRBJ1-4, with 9 bases identical to TRBD1. This CDR3 contains 14 residues. CDR1 and CDR2 from the germline V gene are DFQATT and SNEGSKA (reference sequence). With 3 bases clipped from V and 6 bases from J, the junction kept 5 bases outside the gene matches. CDR3 sequence (DNA): TGCAGTGCTAGCGCGGGACAGGGCTATGAAAAACTGTTTTTT. The encoded protein is CSASAGQGYEKLFF.

The chain recombines TRBV7-3 with TRBJ2-5; D is perhaps TRBD2 (6 bases). The CDR3 is 15 residues long. CDR1 and CDR2 from the germline V gene are SGHTA and FQGTGA. Trimming took off 4 bases at V and 2 bases at J, with 14 bases between the two ends. Here the CDR3 reads CASSSTGGWQETQYF. The CDR3 DNA reads as TGTGCCAGCAGCTCCACCGGAGGGTGGCAAGAGACCCAGTACTTC.

This chain links TRBV20-1 with TRBJ2-5, with 8 bases fitting TRBD1. Trimming took 0 bases from V and 5 from J; bases not matched to a gene: 8. Germline V gene lookup returns CDR1 DFQATT and CDR2 SNEGSKA (reference sequence). The CDR3 totals 15 residues. Written as DNA, the CDR3 is TGCAGTGCTAGAGATAGGCAGGGGGCGTTGGAGACCCAGTACTTC. Protein product: CSARDRQGALETQYF.

The chain carries TRBV20-1 and TRBJ1-5; D may be TRBD1 (6 bases). Trimming stripped 5 bases from V and 7 bases from J, with 12 bases between. This CDR3 is 12 amino acids long. The V gene's germline CDR1 is DFQATT and CDR2 SNEGSKA (reference sequence). In nucleotides, the CDR3 is TGCAGTGCTGGCACAGGGTTACAGCCCCAGCATTTT. It codes for CSAGTGLQPQHF.

This sequence joins TRBV7-4 and TRBJ1-5; D may be TRBD1 (6 bases). The ends were cut back, 5 bases at V and 6 bases at J, with 17 bases in the middle. The CDR3 consists of 15 residues. The germline gives CDR1 SGHVT, CDR2 SQSDAQ. Written as DNA, the CDR3 is TGTGCCAGCAGCCCCAAAGGGGGTGGGCGTCAGCCCCAGCATTTT. The encoded protein is CASSPKGGGRQPQHF.

The J gene is TRBJ1-4, the V gene TRBV12-3 or TRBV12-4; TRBD1 aligns across 7 bases. Unmatched junction bases numbered 1, after V lost 3 bases and J lost 3 bases. The CDR3 length is 14 residues. The CDR3 loop is CASSFRGANEKLFF. The CDR3 DNA is TGTGCCAGCAGTTTCAGGGGGGCTAATGAAAAACTGTTTTTT.

J is TRBJ2-3 and V is TRBV4-2; D is uncertain. Trimming left V 4 bases short and J 6 bases short, with 14 bases between. The CDR3 sequence is 14 residues long. Germline CDR1 is LGHNA and CDR2 is YNFKEQ. CDR3 DNA: TGTGCCAGCAGCCCGTTCCTCGAGACGGATACGCAGTATTTT. Protein sequence: CASSPFLETDTQYF.

The chain uses TRBV9 and TRBJ2-1; possible D gene TRBD2, 6 bases. CDR3 length equals 16 residues. V lost 3 bases to trimming and J lost 8 bases, with 21 bases between them. Looked up from germline, CDR1 is SGDLS and CDR2 is YYNGEE. The CDR3 DNA follows: TGTGCCAGCAGCGCCCGCTTTCGGGAGCCGTTGGATGAGCAGTTCTTC. Translation gives CASSARFREPLDEQFF.

The chain uses TRBV24-1 and TRBJ1-5; D is undetermined. Trimming shortened V by 1 base and J by 7 bases, and 7 bases separated the two germline ends. CDR1 and CDR2 from the germline V gene are KGHDR and SFDVKD. The CDR3 is 13 amino acids. This CDR3 reads CATSDFDSQPQHF. The CDR3 DNA follows: TGTGCCACCAGTGATTTCGACTCCCAGCCCCAGCATTTT.

This rearrangement joins TRBV3-1 to TRBJ2-7; D remains unclear. Germline values: CDR1 LGHDT, CDR2 YNNKEL (reference sequence). Trimming removed 1 base from V and 3 bases from J, with 7 bases in between. The CDR3 is 13 amino acids. CDR3 in DNA: TGTGCCAGCAGCCAAGTTGGCCACTACGAGCAGTACTTC. Translated, it gives CASSQVGHYEQYF.

The rearrangement joins TRBV20-1 to TRBJ2-2; D gene uncertain. V was clipped by 3 bases and J by 5 bases, with 16 bases between them. CDR1 is DFQATT and CDR2 is SNEGSKA in the germline V gene (reference sequence). CDR3 length: 15 amino acids. The CDR3 coding sequence is TGCAGTGCTAGCCTCGACAATCTCCCAACCGGGGAGCTGTTTTTT. As protein: CSASLDNLPTGELFF.

The chain links TRBV7-9 to TRBJ1-1, with TRBD1 as a possible D gene (5 bases). CDR3 length: 12 amino acids. V was pared by 5 bases and J by 4 bases, with 8 bases between. Germline values: CDR1 SEHNR, CDR2 FQNEAQ (reference sequence). The CDR3 loop is CASSLDSTEAFF. CDR3 nucleotide sequence: TGTGCCAGCAGCCTAGACAGCACTGAAGCTTTCTTT.

This rearrangement joins TRBV29-1 to TRBJ2-7; D is possibly TRBD1 (6 bases). This CDR3 contains 15 residues. The V and J ends lost 7 bases and 1 base respectively, with 20 bases between them. Germline CDR1 SQVTM, CDR2 ANQGSEA. This chain's CDR3 is CSALKLVGASYEQYF. The DNA of the CDR3 is TGCAGCGCCTTGAAGCTAGTGGGGGCGTCCTACGAGCAGTACTTC.

The gene calls are TRBV5-1 and TRBJ2-3; 12 bases map to TRBD2. Germline V gene data show CDR1 as SGHRS and CDR2 as YFSETQ. J was trimmed by 3 bases and V by 0 bases; bases with no gene match: 5. The CDR3 is made up of 17 amino acids. The CDR3 reads CASSLVTSGGVTDTQYF. CDR3 coding DNA: TGCGCCAGCAGCTTGGTGACTAGCGGGGGAGTAACAGATACGCAGTATTTT.

This chain joins TRBV7-9 and TRBJ2-7, with D tentatively TRBD2 (5 bases). Germline V lookup: CDR1 SEHNR, CDR2 FQNEAQ (reference sequence). Trimming removed 1 base from V and 7 bases from J, with 20 bases in between. The CDR3 extends over 16 amino acids. CDR3 loop: CASSLGSLAGGGEQYV. CDR3 bases: TGTGCCAGCAGCTTAGGGTCGTTGGCAGGCGGCGGGGAGCAGTACGTC.

The chain employs TRBV27 and TRBJ2-2, with D perhaps matching TRBD1 or TRBD2 (5 bases each). CDR1 MNHEY and CDR2 SMNVEV come from the germline V gene (reference sequence). This CDR3 comprises 17 residues. DNA of the CDR3: TGTGCGACCCAACTTGGGGGATTTTGGGGGAACACCGGGGAGCTGTTTTTT. This gives the protein CATQLGGFWGNTGELFF.

This rearrangement joins TRBV24-1 to TRBJ1-5; 8 nucleotides align to TRBD1. The junction had 5 bases not matched to a gene; V was cut back by 2 bases and J by 12 bases. The CDR3 is made up of 13 amino acids. Germline V gene data show CDR1 as KGHDR and CDR2 as SFDVKD. The CDR3 here is CATSDSPGGFQHF. Written as DNA, the CDR3 is TGTGCCACCAGTGATTCCCCAGGGGGCTTCCAGCATTTT.

This chain links TRBV27 with TRBJ1-1; D is uncertain. Trimming removed 6 bases at V and 1 base at J, with 9 bases between. The germline CDR1 and CDR2 sequences are MNHEY and SMNVEV (reference sequence). This CDR3 contains 13 residues. CDR3 protein: CASSNTQNTEAFF. CDR3 nucleotide sequence: TGTGCCAGCAGCAATACTCAGAACACTGAAGCTTTCTTT.